One and the same sample provided the 31 T cell receptor beta chains below, sequenced in a study of blood T cells in healthy people across ages. PCR was performed a second time for 7 to 11 cycles using a sample-barcoded 5' primer and a J-beta primer mix. TCRdb reprocessed the 5' RACE reads via MiXCR and lists one record per CDR3 protein. The table shows 580,000 or so distinct CDR3 sequences, with under 55% occurring only once. The material sequenced was blood. The receptor set was obtained from an older man in good health.

The J gene is TRBJ1-5, the V gene TRBV20-1, with TRBD1 matching 8 bases. Germline trimming cut 5 bases from V and 2 bases from J; bases unmatched to any gene: 11. CDR3 length equals 16 residues. CDR1 is DFQATT and CDR2 is SNEGSKA in the germline V gene (reference sequence). The CDR3 spells CSAWTGIGFGNQPQHF. CDR3 DNA sequence: TGCAGTGCTTGGACAGGGATCGGGTTTGGCAATCAGCCCCAGCATTTT.

The rearrangement links TRBV29-1 to TRBJ2-7; D remains ambiguous. The V end lost 5 bases, the J end lost 0 bases, and 11 bases lay between the germline ends. This CDR3 has 13 amino acids. Germline V lookup: CDR1 SQVTM, CDR2 ANQGSEA. The CDR3 DNA reads as TGCAGCGTTACCAAGCCCGCCTCCTACGAGCAGTACTTC. Translated: CSVTKPASYEQYF.

V and J are TRBV7-2 and TRBJ2-3; D remains ambiguous. V shed 11 bases and J shed 2 bases, with 14 bases lying between them. The CDR3 totals 13 residues. From germline, CDR1 is SGHTA and CDR2 FQGNSA. The CDR3 spells CAGRTEITDTQYF. DNA of the CDR3: TGTGCCGGAAGGACGGAGATCACAGATACGCAGTATTTT.

Only a few counts were recorded for this clonotype. V is TRBV29-1 and J is TRBJ1-1; D gene ambiguous. Germline CDR1 is SQVTM and CDR2 is ANQGSEA. The CDR3 has 13 residues. V was pared by 6 bases and J by 1 base, with 12 bases between. The CDR3 coding sequence is TGCAGCGTCCGGATGGGCGGGAACACTGAAGCTTTCTTT. It is translated as CSVRMGGNTEAFF.

This clonotype was recorded a few times. The chain has TRBV25-1 and TRBJ2-1; D not resolved. CDR1 MGHDK and CDR2 SYGVNS come from the germline V gene. CDR3 size: 13 residues. V was clipped by 7 bases and J by 7 bases, with 14 bases between them. CDR3 nucleotides: TGTGCCAGCACCGGGTCGTCCGGTAATGAGCAGTTCTTC. As protein: CASTGSSGNEQFF.

Only a few counts were recorded for this clonotype. The V and J genes are TRBV24-1 and TRBJ1-5; D perhaps matches TRBD1 (5 bases). Trimming pared 5 bases from V and 5 bases from J, leaving 15 bases between. The CDR3 has 15 residues. Germline CDR1 KGHDR, CDR2 SFDVKD. In nucleotides, the CDR3 is TGTGCCACCAGTGTCGACACCGGGGCGGATCAGCCCCAGCATTTT. This gives the protein CATSVDTGADQPQHF.

This chain joins TRBV20-1 and TRBJ2-1; 8 bases line up with TRBD2. In germline, CDR1 is DFQATT, CDR2 SNEGSKA (reference sequence). This CDR3 region has 14 residues. The junction had 10 bases not matched to a gene; V was cut back by 5 bases and J by 7 bases. The CDR3 bases are TGCAGTGCTCCGGGGACTAGGACCCGGAATGAGCAGTTCTTC. Encoded protein: CSAPGTRTRNEQFF.

The genes are TRBV7-9 and TRBJ2-1, with D possibly being TRBD1 or TRBD2 (5 bases each). Trimming pared 6 bases from V and 12 bases from J, leaving 27 bases between. This CDR3 has 16 residues. Germline V lookup: CDR1 SEHNR, CDR2 FQNEAQ (reference sequence). CDR3 residues: CASRTSRDGSHSGQFF. The CDR3 nucleotides are TGTGCCAGCAGGACAAGCCGGGACGGGTCCCACAGTGGGCAGTTCTTC.

V and J are TRBV5-1 and TRBJ2-3; a weak D match, TRBD2 (7 bases). CDR1 is SGHRS and CDR2 is YFSETQ in the germline V gene. Deletions cut 4 bases from V and 4 bases from J, with 13 bases between. CDR3 length equals 14 residues. The CDR3 DNA follows: TGCGCCAGCAGCCTGGGGGGGCTTCCAGATACGCAGTATTTT. Amino acid sequence: CASSLGGLPDTQYF.

The rearrangement links TRBV27 to TRBJ2-3; TRBD1 agrees at 7 bases. Germline CDR1 is MNHEY and CDR2 is SMNVEV (reference sequence). The junction had 19 bases not matched to a gene; V was cut back by 6 bases and J by 1 base. This CDR3 region has 19 residues. CDR3 sequence reads: CASRRSGTASGTGTDTQYF. As DNA, the CDR3 is TGTGCCAGCAGACGATCCGGGACAGCATCAGGCACCGGCACAGATACGCAGTATTTT.

CDR3 protein: CSAPQPQGQGFNYGYTF. The DNA of the CDR3 is TGCAGTGCTCCCCAACCCCAGGGACAGGGTTTTAACTATGGCTACACCTTC. V usage is TRBV20-1 and J usage is TRBJ1-2; 9 nucleotides match TRBD1. The germline V gene has CDR1 DFQATT and CDR2 SNEGSKA (reference sequence). The CDR3 length is 17 residues. With V trimmed by 5 bases and J by 1 base, 14 bases remained unmatched.

A remark on this clonotype: Since a much larger clone is just one base distant, this may be a read error. V is TRBV6-5 and J is TRBJ2-2; D could derive from TRBD1 or TRBD2 (5 bases each). Trimming stripped 7 bases from V and 1 base from J, with 16 bases between. Germline V gene sequence: CDR1 MNHEY, CDR2 SVGAGI. The CDR3 spans 16 residues. The CDR3 is CASTRRRTQNTGELFF. The CDR3 DNA is TGTGCCAGCACCAGGAGGCGGACACAGAACACCGGGGAGCTGTTTTTT.

The chain couples TRBV12-3 or TRBV12-4 to TRBJ2-7; D is uncertain. The CDR3 contains 15 residues. The V and J ends lost 1 base and 2 bases respectively, with 12 bases between them. The CDR3, as DNA: TGTGCCAGCAGTTTAGTGGGCAGGTTCACCTACGAGCAGTACTTC. Translation: CASSLVGRFTYEQYF.

This clonotype was counted only a few times. The genes are TRBV20-1 and TRBJ2-7; a possible D gene is TRBD1 (8 bases). The V gene lost 1 base and the J gene lost 0 bases, with 16 bases spanning the gap. The CDR3 is made up of 16 amino acids. CDR1 is DFQATT, CDR2 SNEGSKA, per germline (reference sequence). The CDR3 protein is CSARGTGLAVSYEQYF. The CDR3 nucleotides are TGCAGTGCTAGAGGGACAGGGCTAGCGGTCTCCTACGAGCAGTACTTC.

The chain employs TRBV7-9 and TRBJ2-5; 10 nucleotides align to TRBD1. The V segment lost 3 bases and the J segment 5 bases; nucleotides outside the gene matches: 12. CDR3 size: 17 residues. CDR1 and CDR2 from the germline V gene are SEHNR and FQNEAQ (reference sequence). This chain's CDR3 is CASSFYVGTGAGETQYF. The CDR3 DNA is TGTGCCAGCAGCTTTTATGTTGGGACAGGGGCAGGTGAGACCCAGTACTTC.

This chain connects TRBV7-9 to TRBJ1-1; D is ambiguous. V dropped 2 bases and J dropped 0 bases, with 16 bases sitting between them. The CDR3 covers 17 residues. CDR1 is SEHNR and CDR2 is FQNEAQ in the germline V gene (reference sequence). The CDR3 loop reads CASSLTPTREVNTEAFF. CDR3 nucleotides: TGTGCCAGCAGCTTAACGCCAACCCGTGAGGTGAACACTGAAGCTTTCTTT.

This chain links TRBV7-9 with TRBJ1-2, with D possibly matching TRBD1 (5 bases). V was shortened by 6 bases and J by 6 bases, with 17 bases between the two germline ends. The CDR3 is 14 residues long. CDR1 is SEHNR and CDR2 is FQNEAQ in the germline V gene (reference sequence). CDR3: CASRSGDSANGYTF. For the CDR3, the DNA is TGTGCCAGCAGGTCTGGGGACTCGGCTAATGGCTACACCTTC. The variable domain in full, with the rest retrieved from reference TRBV7-9 and TRBJ1-2, is DTGVSQNPRHKITKRGQNVTFRCDPISEHNRLYWYRQTLGQGPEFLTYFQNEAQLEKSRLLSDRFSAERPKGSFSTLEIQRTEQGDSAMYLCASRSGDSANGYTFGSGTRLTVV.

This clonotype has just a few counts. The genes are TRBV25-1 and TRBJ1-4; maybe TRBD1 (5 bases). Trimming removed 8 bases at V and 7 bases at J, with 17 bases between. This CDR3 comprises 14 residues. Germline loops: CDR1 MGHDK, CDR2 SYGVNS. CDR3 bases: TGTGCCAGCGGCCTCAGGGAGGGCGTTGAAAAACTGTTTTTT. Translation gives CASGLREGVEKLFF.

As for this clonotype: This could be a read error, since a much larger clone is one nucleotide away. The chain is built from TRBV4-2 and TRBJ2-7, with D possibly TRBD1 on 6 matching bases. The CDR3 has 14 amino acids. The V gene lost 5 bases and the J gene lost 3 bases, with 14 bases spanning the gap. Germline-derived CDR1 and CDR2 are LGHNA and YNFKEQ. The CDR3: CASSAQGTDYEQYF. DNA of the CDR3: TGTGCCAGCAGCGCACAGGGCACGGACTACGAGCAGTACTTC.

This sequence joins TRBV3-1 and TRBJ2-5; 8 nucleotides align to TRBD2. Germline V gives CDR1 LGHDT, CDR2 YNNKEL (reference sequence). The CDR3 has 16 amino acids. V lost 4 bases, J lost 1 base, and 8 bases stayed unmatched. CDR3 loop: CASSPHSGARQETQYF. CDR3 coding DNA: TGTGCCAGCAGCCCGCATAGCGGGGCCCGCCAAGAGACCCAGTACTTC.

A single count supports this clonotype. The gene calls are TRBV7-2 and TRBJ1-1; possible D gene TRBD1, 6 bases. V was trimmed by 5 bases and J by 3 bases, leaving 13 bases between them. The germline V gene has CDR1 SGHTA and CDR2 FQGNSA. The CDR3 has 14 amino acids. The CDR3: CASSPRTVYTEAFF. For the CDR3, the DNA is TGTGCCAGCAGCCCCCGGACAGTTTACACTGAAGCTTTCTTT.

V and J are TRBV7-2 and TRBJ1-5, with unresolved D. V was clipped by 2 bases and J by 1 base, with 9 bases between them. Germline V gives CDR1 SGHTA, CDR2 FQGNSA. There are 15 residues in the CDR3. CDR3 sequence: CASSLNSGSNQPQHF. CDR3 DNA sequence: TGTGCCAGCAGCTTAAACTCTGGGAGCAATCAGCCCCAGCATTTT.

This chain uses TRBV4-3 with TRBJ2-1, with 13 bases identical to TRBD2. Germline trimming cut 4 bases from V and 3 bases from J; bases unmatched to any gene: 6. The CDR3 covers 17 residues. CDR1 and CDR2 from the germline V gene are LGHNA and YSLEER. The CDR3 DNA reads as TGCGCCAGCAGCCCCGGACTAGCGGGAGTCGGCTACAATGAGCAGTTCTTC. Encoded protein: CASSPGLAGVGYNEQFF.

In regard to this clonotype: The junction departs from germline at one end; a sequencing error may be responsible. The chain combines TRBV7-8 with TRBJ2-1; D is tentatively TRBD1 or TRBD2 (7 bases each). CDR1 is SGHVS and CDR2 is FQNEAQ in the germline V gene. This CDR3 region has 17 residues. The CDR3 spells CASSLWEGQHSYNEQFF. The CDR3, as DNA: TGCGCCAGCAGCTTATGGGAGGGACAGCACTCCTACAATGAGCAGTTCTTC.

The chain carries TRBV14 and TRBJ2-3; either TRBD1 or TRBD2 may fit D (6 bases each). V lost 2 bases to trimming and J lost 2 bases, with 14 bases between them. In germline, CDR1 is SGHDN, CDR2 FVKESK. This CDR3 has 16 amino acids. CDR3 DNA sequence: TGTGCCAGCAGCCAACGCGCGGGACACCCCACAGATACGCAGTATTTT. This encodes CASSQRAGHPTDTQYF.

Remarks on this clonotype: A much larger clone is a single base away; this may be a read error. The chain uses TRBV9 and TRBJ2-1, with D perhaps TRBD2 (6 bases). V was clipped by 7 bases and J by 12 bases, with 23 bases between them. The germline gives CDR1 SGDLS, CDR2 YYNGEE. The length of the CDR3 is 14 residues. CDR3: CASRTIGSSGVQFF. The CDR3 DNA reads TGTGCCAGCCGGACTATCGGCTCCTCAGGTGTGCAGTTCTTC. Combining the CDR3 with reference TRBV9 and TRBJ2-1 gives the whole variable domain DSGVTQTPKHLITATGQRVTLRCSPRSGDLSVYWYQQSLDQGLQFLIQYYNGEERAKGNILERFSAQQFPDLHSELNLSSLELGDSALYFCASRTIGSSGVQFFGPGTRLTVL.

This clonotype was picked up a small number of times. The chain recombines TRBV20-1 with TRBJ2-7, with 11 bases that match TRBD2. The CDR3 spans 15 residues. Germline V lookup: CDR1 DFQATT, CDR2 SNEGSKA (reference sequence). V was pared by 4 bases and J by 2 bases, with 7 bases of the junction left unmatched. The CDR3 nucleotides are TGCAGTGCTACCCAGGGGACTAGCGGTCCCTACGAGCAGTACTTC. This sequence encodes CSATQGTSGPYEQYF.

The chain has TRBV6-5 and TRBJ1-2; 7 positions agree with TRBD1. V lost 0 bases and J lost 4; bases outside the gene matches: 11. The CDR3 sequence is 17 residues long. Germline assignment: CDR1 MNHEY and CDR2 SVGAGI. The CDR3, as DNA: TGTGCCAGCAGTTACTCGAGGTCTACACAGGGGATCTATGGCTACACCTTC. This encodes CASSYSRSTQGIYGYTF.

The chain links TRBV28 to TRBJ2-4, with 8 bases that match TRBD1. J was trimmed by 15 bases and V by 2 bases; bases with no gene match: 6. CDR3 length equals 12 residues. Germline V gene lookup returns CDR1 MDHEN and CDR2 SYDVKM. CDR3 coding DNA: TGTGCCAGCAGTTTAGGACAGGGACAGTTGTACTTC. Protein: CASSLGQGQLYF.

The V gene is TRBV4-1, the J gene TRBJ1-1, with D unresolved. The CDR3 is 18 amino acids. Germline V gene data show CDR1 as MGHRA and CDR2 as YSYEKL. V lost 0 bases to trimming and J lost 1 base, with 18 bases between them. Here the CDR3 DNA reads TGCGCCAGCAGCCAAGATCTCCGGGTCAGCCAAGGGAACACTGAAGCTTTCTTT. It specifies CASSQDLRVSQGNTEAFF.

This clonotype was observed a single time. The genes are TRBV12-3 or TRBV12-4 and TRBJ1-2, with TRBD1 identical over 8 bases. CDR3 size: 15 residues. Trimming took 6 bases from V and 7 from J; bases not matched to a gene: 13. The CDR3 sequence: CASSTNRQGRAGYTF. CDR3 DNA: TGTGCCAGCAGCACTAACCGACAGGGGAGGGCTGGCTACACCTTC.